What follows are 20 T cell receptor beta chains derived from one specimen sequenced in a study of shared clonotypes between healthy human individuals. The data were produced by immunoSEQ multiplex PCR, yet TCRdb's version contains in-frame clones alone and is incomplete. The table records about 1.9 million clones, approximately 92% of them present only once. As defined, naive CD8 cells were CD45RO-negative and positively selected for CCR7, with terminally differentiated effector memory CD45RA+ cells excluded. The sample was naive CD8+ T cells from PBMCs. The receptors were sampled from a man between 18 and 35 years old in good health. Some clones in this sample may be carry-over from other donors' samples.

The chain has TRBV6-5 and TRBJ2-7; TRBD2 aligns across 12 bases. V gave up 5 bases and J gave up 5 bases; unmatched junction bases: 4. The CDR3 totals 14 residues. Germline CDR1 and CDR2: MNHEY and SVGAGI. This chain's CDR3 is CASSPRLAGDEQYF. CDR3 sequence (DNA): TGTGCCAGCAGTCCGAGACTAGCGGGAGACGAGCAGTACTTC.

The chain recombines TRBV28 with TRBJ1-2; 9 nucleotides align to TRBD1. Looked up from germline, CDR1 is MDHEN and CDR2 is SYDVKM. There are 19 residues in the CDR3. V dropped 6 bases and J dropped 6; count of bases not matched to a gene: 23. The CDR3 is CASSPIIWTGQGSFHGYTF. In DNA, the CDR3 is TGTGCCAGCAGCCCGATAATTTGGACGGGACAGGGATCTTTTCATGGCTACACCTTC.

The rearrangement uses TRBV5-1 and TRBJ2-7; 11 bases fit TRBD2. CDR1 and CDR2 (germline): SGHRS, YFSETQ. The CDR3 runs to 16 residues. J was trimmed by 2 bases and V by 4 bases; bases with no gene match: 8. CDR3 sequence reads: CASSPVAGGPPYEQYF. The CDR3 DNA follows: TGCGCCAGCAGCCCGGTAGCGGGAGGGCCCCCCTACGAGCAGTACTTC.

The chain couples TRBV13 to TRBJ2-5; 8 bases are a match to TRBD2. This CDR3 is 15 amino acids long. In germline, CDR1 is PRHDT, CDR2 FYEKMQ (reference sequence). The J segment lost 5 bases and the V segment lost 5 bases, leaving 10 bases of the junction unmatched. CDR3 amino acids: CASSPRGGLQETQYF. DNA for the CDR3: TGTGCCAGCAGCCCTCGGGGGGGCCTACAGGAGACCCAGTACTTC. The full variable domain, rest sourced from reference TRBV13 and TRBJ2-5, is AAGVIQSPRHLIKEKRETATLKCYPIPRHDTVYWYQQGPGQDPQFLISFYEKMQSDKGSIPDRFSAQQFSDYHSELNMSSLELGDSALYFCASSPRGGLQETQYFGPGTRLLVL.

DNA for the CDR3: TGTGCCAGCAGCTTAATGTCAGGGAGGACCACTGAAGCTTTCTTT. This gives the protein CASSLMSGRTTEAFF. The chain couples TRBV7-9 to TRBJ1-1, with a tentative D call TRBD1 (5 bases). Trimming shortened V by 2 bases and J by 4 bases, and 14 bases separated the two germline ends. This CDR3 spans 15 amino acids. CDR1 and CDR2 from the germline V gene are SEHNR and FQNEAQ (reference sequence).

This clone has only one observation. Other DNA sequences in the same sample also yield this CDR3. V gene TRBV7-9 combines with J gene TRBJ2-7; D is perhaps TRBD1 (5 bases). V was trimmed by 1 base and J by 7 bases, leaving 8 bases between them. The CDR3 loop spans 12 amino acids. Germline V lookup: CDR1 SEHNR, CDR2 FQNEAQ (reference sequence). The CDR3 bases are TGTGCCAGCAGCTTAGGGGGCGTGGAGCAGTACTTC. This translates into CASSLGGVEQYF.

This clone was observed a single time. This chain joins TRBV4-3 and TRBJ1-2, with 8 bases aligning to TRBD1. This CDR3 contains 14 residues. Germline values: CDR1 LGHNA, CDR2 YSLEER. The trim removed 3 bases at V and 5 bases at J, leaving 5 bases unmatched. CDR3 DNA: TGCGCCAGCAGCCAGGACAGGGTTTCTTATGGCTACACCTTC. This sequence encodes CASSQDRVSYGYTF.

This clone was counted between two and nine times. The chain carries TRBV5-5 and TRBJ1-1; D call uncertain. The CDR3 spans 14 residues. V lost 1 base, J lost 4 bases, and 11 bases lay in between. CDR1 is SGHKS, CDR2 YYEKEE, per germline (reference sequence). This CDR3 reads CASSLRSGPTEAFF. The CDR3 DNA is TGTGCCAGCAGCTTGCGGTCCGGCCCCACTGAAGCTTTCTTT.

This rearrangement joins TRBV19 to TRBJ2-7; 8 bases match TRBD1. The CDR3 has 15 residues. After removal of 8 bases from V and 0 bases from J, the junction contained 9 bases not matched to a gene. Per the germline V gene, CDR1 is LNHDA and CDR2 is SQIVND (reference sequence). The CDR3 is CASDVGTGSSYEQYF. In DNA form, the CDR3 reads TGTGCCAGTGACGTCGGGACAGGTAGCTCCTACGAGCAGTACTTC.

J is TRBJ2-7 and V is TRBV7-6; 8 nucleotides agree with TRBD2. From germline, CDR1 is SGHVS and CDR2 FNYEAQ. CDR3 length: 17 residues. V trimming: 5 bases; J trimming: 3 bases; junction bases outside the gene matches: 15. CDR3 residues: CASSPEPGLVDNYEQYF. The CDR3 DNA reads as TGTGCCAGCAGCCCCGAACCGGGACTAGTAGATAACTACGAGCAGTACTTC.

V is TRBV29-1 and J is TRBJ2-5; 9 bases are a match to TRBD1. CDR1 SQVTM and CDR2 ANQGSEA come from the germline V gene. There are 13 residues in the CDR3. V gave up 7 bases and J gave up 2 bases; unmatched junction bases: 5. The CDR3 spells CSAQDRGQETQYF. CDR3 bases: TGCAGCGCCCAAGACAGGGGGCAAGAGACCCAGTACTTC.

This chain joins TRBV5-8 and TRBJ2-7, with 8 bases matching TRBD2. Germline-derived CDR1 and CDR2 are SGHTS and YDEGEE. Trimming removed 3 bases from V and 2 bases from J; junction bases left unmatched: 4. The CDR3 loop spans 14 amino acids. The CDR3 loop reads CASSSLAVTYEQYF. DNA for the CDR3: TGTGCCAGCAGCTCACTAGCGGTTACCTACGAGCAGTACTTC.

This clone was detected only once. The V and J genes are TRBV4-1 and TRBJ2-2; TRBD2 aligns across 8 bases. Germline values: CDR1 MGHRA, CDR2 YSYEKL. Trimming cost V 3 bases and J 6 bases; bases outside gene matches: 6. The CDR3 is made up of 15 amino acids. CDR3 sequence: CASSHTAGGAGELFF. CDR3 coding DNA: TGCGCCAGCAGCCATACTGCGGGAGGTGCCGGGGAGCTGTTTTTT.

CDR3 residues: CASSEPKVPYEQFF. CDR3 in DNA: TGCGCCAGCAGTGAGCCGAAGGTCCCGTATGAGCAGTTCTTC. The chain couples TRBV10-2 to TRBJ2-1; D is unclear. V lost 2 bases and J lost 8, with 13 bases in between. CDR1 and CDR2 (germline): WSHSY, SAAADI. This CDR3 comprises 14 residues.

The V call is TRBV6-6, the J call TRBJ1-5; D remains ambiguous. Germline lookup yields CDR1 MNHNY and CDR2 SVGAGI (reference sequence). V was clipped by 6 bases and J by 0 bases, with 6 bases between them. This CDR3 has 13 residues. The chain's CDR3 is CASRLYSNQPQHF. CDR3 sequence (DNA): TGTGCCAGCAGGCTATATAGCAATCAGCCCCAGCATTTT.

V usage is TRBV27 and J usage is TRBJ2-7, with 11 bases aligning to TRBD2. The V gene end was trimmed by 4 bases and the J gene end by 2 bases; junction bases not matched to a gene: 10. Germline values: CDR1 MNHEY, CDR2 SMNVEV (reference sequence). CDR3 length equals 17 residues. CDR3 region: CASSYLGTSGSPYEQYF. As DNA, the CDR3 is TGTGCCAGCAGTTATCTGGGGACTAGCGGATCTCCCTACGAGCAGTACTTC.

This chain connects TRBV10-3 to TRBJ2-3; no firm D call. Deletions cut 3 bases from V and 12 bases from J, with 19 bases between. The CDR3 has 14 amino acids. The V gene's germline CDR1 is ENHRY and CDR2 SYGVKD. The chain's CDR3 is CAISDVPRPGVQYF. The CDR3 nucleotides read TGTGCCATCAGTGACGTACCACGGCCCGGCGTCCAGTATTTT.

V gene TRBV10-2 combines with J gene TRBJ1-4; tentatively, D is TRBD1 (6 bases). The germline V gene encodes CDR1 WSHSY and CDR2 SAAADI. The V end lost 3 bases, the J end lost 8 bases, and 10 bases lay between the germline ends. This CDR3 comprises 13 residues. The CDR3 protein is CASSDRGEEKLFF. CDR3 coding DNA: TGCGCCAGCAGTGACAGGGGTGAGGAAAAACTGTTTTTT.

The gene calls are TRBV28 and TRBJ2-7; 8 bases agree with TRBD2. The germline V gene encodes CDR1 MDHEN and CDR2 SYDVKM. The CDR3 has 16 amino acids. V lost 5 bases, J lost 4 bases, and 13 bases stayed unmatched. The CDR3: CASSTSREGSFYEQYF. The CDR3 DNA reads TGTGCCAGCAGTACCTCCCGGGAGGGATCTTTTTACGAGCAGTACTTC.

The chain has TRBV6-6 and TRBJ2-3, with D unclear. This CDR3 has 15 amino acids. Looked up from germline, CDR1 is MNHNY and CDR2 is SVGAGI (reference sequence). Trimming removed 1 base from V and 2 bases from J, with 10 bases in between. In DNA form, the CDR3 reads TGTGCCAGCAGTTACTTTGGGCCGACCACAGATACGCAGTATTTT. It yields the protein CASSYFGPTTDTQYF.